The 2 T cell receptor beta chains reported below all come from one sample, sequenced in a study of shared clonotypes between healthy human individuals. The protocol was immunoSEQ multiplex PCR, while the TCRdb copy is restricted to in-frame clones and leaves out a portion. The data hold 2,500,000 or so clones, with about nine tenths observed a single time. Sequencing input: naive CD4+ T cells from PBMCs. The subset here: CD45RA+ positively selected. The receptors shown here come from a man aged 18 to 30 in good health. Some clones in this sample may be carry-over from other donors' samples.

This chain connects TRBV5-1 to TRBJ1-4; D ambiguous. The CDR3 has 17 residues. Germline V gene lookup returns CDR1 SGHRS and CDR2 YFSETQ. V lost 1 base to trimming and J lost 2 bases, with 15 bases between them. The CDR3 DNA is TGCGCCAGCAGCTTGCGGGCCACCTCCGGTACTAATGAAAAACTGTTTTTT. Translating gives CASSLRATSGTNEKLFF.

CDR3 loop: CASSLGRGSYTDTQYF. The CDR3, as DNA: TGTGCCAGCAGCTTGGGAAGGGGGAGCTACACAGATACGCAGTATTTT. This rearrangement joins TRBV5-4 to TRBJ2-3, with D possibly TRBD1 on 6 matching bases. CDR3 length: 16 residues. Trimming removed 0 bases at V and 2 bases at J, with 13 bases between. Germline V gene lookup returns CDR1 SGHNT and CDR2 YYREEE (reference sequence).